A single sample is the source of the 29 T cell receptor beta chains below, sequenced in a study of blood T cell repertoires in COVID-19 (TCRdb year 2020). The library was made by the immunoSEQ multiplex PCR assay. The clones in this table, taken by TCRdb from immuneACCESS, are in-frame only. Not every clone is retained; where verified, under half of the shortfall comes from an unresolved V gene, and the cause of the rest is unknown. This sample comprises about 330,000 clones, 85% to 90% of them detected only once. 8% to 13% of the sample belongs to the ten largest clones. The specimen sequenced was PBMCs or T cells enriched from blood (not recorded which). All receptors come from a woman under 30 who had recovered from COVID-19.

The chain carries TRBV25-1 and TRBJ2-3, with 7 bases lining up with TRBD1. This CDR3 contains 17 residues. V shed 2 bases and J 4 bases; nucleotides not matched to a gene: 12. Germline CDR1 reads MGHDK; CDR2 reads SYGVNS. The CDR3 loop reads CASSEVGSYRGADTQYF. The CDR3 DNA reads TGTGCCAGCAGTGAAGTCGGTAGTTACAGGGGAGCAGATACGCAGTATTTT.

Only a few counts were recorded for this clone. This chain uses TRBV7-3 with TRBJ2-1; TRBD1 is a possible D gene (5 bases). CDR1 and CDR2 (germline): SGHTA, FQGTGA. V shed 5 bases and J shed 2 bases, with 16 bases lying between them. The CDR3 covers 16 residues. CDR3 sequence (DNA): TGTGCCAGCAGCCCCCATTTCGACAGACCCTACAATGAGCAGTTCTTC. Translating it yields CASSPHFDRPYNEQFF.

The J gene is TRBJ1-3, the V gene TRBV30; no definite D call. The CDR3 consists of 13 residues. Trimming left V 4 bases short and J 0 bases short, with 7 bases between. The V gene's germline CDR1 is GTSNPN and CDR2 SVGIG (reference sequence). CDR3 loop: CAWNIISGNTIYF. CDR3 DNA sequence: TGTGCCTGGAACATCATCTCTGGAAACACCATATATTTT.

The genes are TRBV5-3 and TRBJ2-3; D call uncertain. TRBV5-3 is identified as an open reading frame with a role that is uncertain. This CDR3 is 15 amino acids long. Trimming took off 7 bases at V and 1 base at J, with 16 bases between the two ends. CDR3 loop: CARARPSSGTDTQYF. The CDR3 DNA follows: TGTGCCAGAGCCCGTCCGAGTTCTGGCACAGATACGCAGTATTTT.

This clone has a handful of counts. The V and J genes are TRBV2 and TRBJ1-2; D is unresolved. The CDR3 has 13 residues. Trimming removed 3 bases at V and 2 bases at J, with 7 bases between. Per the germline V gene, CDR1 is SNHLY and CDR2 is FYNNEI. The CDR3 DNA reads as TGTGCCAGCAGTGATTCTCCCAACTATGGCTACACCTTC. This sequence encodes CASSDSPNYGYTF.

J is TRBJ1-2 and V is TRBV30, with D possibly matching TRBD1 (6 bases). The V gene's germline CDR1 is GTSNPN and CDR2 SVGIG (reference sequence). V gave up 1 base and J gave up 2 bases, with 17 bases separating them. CDR3 length equals 16 residues. The CDR3 DNA is TGTGCCTGGAGTGGGGAGAATTTCACAGGGAACTATGGCTACACCTTC. As protein: CAWSGENFTGNYGYTF.

This chain joins TRBV4-1 and TRBJ1-2; D is unclear. The CDR3 is 14 residues long. CDR1 MGHRA and CDR2 YSYEKL come from the germline V gene. Trimming pared 1 base from V and 4 bases from J, leaving 10 bases between. The DNA for the CDR3 is TGCGCCAGCAGCCAAGTGGAGCAGCTCTATGGCTACACCTTC. Residues: CASSQVEQLYGYTF.

The V gene is TRBV7-9, the J gene TRBJ2-3, with TRBD2 as a possible D gene (5 bases). Germline values: CDR1 SEHNR, CDR2 FQNEAQ (reference sequence). CDR3 length: 14 residues. Trimming stripped 3 bases from V and 0 bases from J, with 7 bases between. DNA for the CDR3: TGTGCCAGCAGCTTGGACTTAAGCACAGATACGCAGTATTTT. Translation: CASSLDLSTDTQYF.

This sequence joins TRBV9 and TRBJ2-3; possibly TRBD2 for D (6 bases). The CDR3 extends over 14 amino acids. CDR1 and CDR2 (germline): SGDLS, YYNGEE. V gave up 2 bases and J gave up 5 bases, with 12 bases separating them. The DNA of the CDR3 is TGTGCCAGCAGCGTCGGAGGGAGTGGAGATACGCAGTATTTT. Residues: CASSVGGSGDTQYF. The variable domain in full, completed from reference TRBV9 and TRBJ2-3, reads DSGVTQTPKHLITATGQRVTLRCSPRSGDLSVYWYQQSLDQGLQFLIQYYNGEERAKGNILERFSAQQFPDLHSELNLSSLELGDSALYFCASSVGGSGDTQYFGPGTRLTVL.

The V call is TRBV30, the J call TRBJ1-6; possibly TRBD1 for D (5 bases). The CDR3 is 15 residues long. The germline gives CDR1 GTSNPN, CDR2 SVGIG (reference sequence). Trimming left V 2 bases short and J 9 bases short, with 17 bases between. CDR3 region: CAWSLLGGVLSPLHF. The CDR3 DNA follows: TGTGCCTGGAGTTTGTTGGGAGGGGTTCTTTCACCCCTCCACTTT.

This chain uses TRBV9 with TRBJ2-3; D uncertain. Germline V gives CDR1 SGDLS, CDR2 YYNGEE. With 1 base removed from V and 3 bases from J, the gap between germline ends came to 9 bases. This CDR3 contains 14 residues. This CDR3 reads CASSVFPLTDTQYF. The CDR3 DNA is TGTGCCAGCAGCGTATTCCCTTTGACAGATACGCAGTATTTT.

This clone occurred a few times. V and J are TRBV25-1 and TRBJ1-3; D is ambiguous. This CDR3 contains 16 residues. CDR1 MGHDK and CDR2 SYGVNS come from the germline V gene. With 3 bases removed from V and 3 bases from J, the gap between germline ends came to 15 bases. The CDR3 sequence is CASSDVGKWYGNTIYF. CDR3 bases: TGTGCCAGCAGTGACGTGGGCAAGTGGTATGGAAACACCATATATTTT.

DNA of the CDR3: TGCGCCAGCAGCGTATTGACAGGATATGAAAAACTGTTTTTT. This encodes CASSVLTGYEKLFF. This chain uses TRBV5-1 with TRBJ1-4; D perhaps matches TRBD1 (6 bases). CDR3 length: 14 residues. V was clipped by 4 bases and J by 6 bases, with 13 bases between them. Germline V lookup: CDR1 SGHRS, CDR2 YFSETQ.

The chain links TRBV10-1 to TRBJ2-3; 9 bases line up with TRBD1. V lost 1 base, J lost 3 bases, and 2 bases stayed unmatched. Germline assignment: CDR1 WNHNN and CDR2 SYGVQD (reference sequence). CDR3 length equals 15 residues. The CDR3 DNA follows: TGCGCCAGCAGTGAGTTGGACAGGGGTACAGATACGCAGTATTTT. Residues: CASSELDRGTDTQYF.

J is TRBJ1-4 and V is TRBV9; TRBD1 matches at 7 bases. CDR1 and CDR2 (germline): SGDLS, YYNGEE. The CDR3 has 16 amino acids. V dropped 3 bases and J dropped 4; count of bases not matched to a gene: 9. CDR3 sequence reads: CASSEYEGGGNEKLFF. The DNA of the CDR3 is TGTGCCAGCAGCGAATACGAAGGGGGCGGTAATGAAAAACTGTTTTTT.

J is TRBJ1-1 and V is TRBV19; 8 nucleotides agree with TRBD1. Losses at the gene ends were 3 bases for V and 0 bases for J; bases not matched to a gene: 3. The germline V gene has CDR1 LNHDA and CDR2 SQIVND (reference sequence). This CDR3 region has 15 residues. The CDR3: CASSIRTGLNTEAFF. The CDR3 DNA reads TGTGCCAGTAGTATTCGGACAGGGTTGAACACTGAAGCTTTCTTT.

This chain uses TRBV20-1 with TRBJ1-6, with 7 positions matching TRBD1. The V and J ends lost 3 bases and 8 bases, in that order; junction bases with no gene match: 7. Germline CDR1 DFQATT, CDR2 SNEGSKA (reference sequence). The CDR3 is 14 amino acids. CDR3 coding DNA: TGCAGTGCTAGTGCGGTAGGGGGCGATTCACCCCTCCACTTT. Translated, it gives CSASAVGGDSPLHF.

This sequence joins TRBV28 and TRBJ2-3, with D possibly TRBD2 on 6 matching bases. The CDR3 extends over 19 amino acids. Deletions cut 5 bases from V and 7 bases from J, with 31 bases between. CDR1 MDHEN and CDR2 SYDVKM come from the germline V gene. The CDR3 here is CASSPRLRLRGPGGYTQYF. For the CDR3, the DNA is TGTGCCAGCAGTCCCCGTTTGAGATTGCGAGGGCCCGGAGGGTATACGCAGTATTTT. The full variable domain, completed using reference TRBV28 and TRBJ2-3, is DVKVTQSSRYLVKRTGEKVFLECVQDMDHENMFWYRQDPGLGLRLIYFSYDVKMKEKGDIPEGYSVSREKKERFSLILESASTNQTSMYLCASSPRLRLRGPGGYTQYFGPGTRLTVL.

The gene calls are TRBV2 and TRBJ1-2; 11 bases line up with TRBD1. Germline V gene lookup returns CDR1 SNHLY and CDR2 FYNNEI. With V trimmed by 6 bases and J by 7 bases, 10 bases remained unmatched. The CDR3 sequence is 15 residues long. In nucleotides, the CDR3 is TGTGCCAGCAGCCCGGGACAGGGGGAATTTGGTGGCTACACCTTC. This encodes CASSPGQGEFGGYTF.

The chain recombines TRBV5-6 with TRBJ1-2; TRBD1 might be the D (5 bases). Germline V gene sequence: CDR1 SGHDT, CDR2 YYEEEE. V was clipped by 0 bases and J by 8 bases, with 11 bases between them. This CDR3 spans 13 amino acids. CDR3 amino acids: CASSLVGEAGYTF. CDR3 DNA sequence: TGTGCCAGCAGCTTGGTGGGGGAGGCCGGCTACACCTTC.

This clone was counted once. The CDR3 protein is CASSLSQGADSNQPQHF. Written as DNA, the CDR3 is TGTGCCAGCAGCTTAAGCCAGGGGGCCGATAGCAATCAGCCCCAGCATTTT. The V call is TRBV11-2, the J call TRBJ1-5, with 8 bases aligning to TRBD1. J gave up 0 bases and V 2 bases, and 6 bases lay outside the gene matches. CDR3 size: 17 residues. Germline CDR1 is SGHAT and CDR2 is FQNNGV.

CDR3 sequence: CASRAGGATYGYTF. The CDR3 DNA reads as TGTGCCAGCAGGGCTGGAGGGGCCACATATGGCTACACCTTC. The chain has TRBV6-5 and TRBJ1-2, with D possibly matching TRBD1 (5 bases). This CDR3 is built from 14 residues. Per the germline V gene, CDR1 is MNHEY and CDR2 is SVGAGI. V was pared by 6 bases and J by 5 bases, with 16 bases between.

The rearrangement links TRBV4-2 to TRBJ1-6, with TRBD1 matching over 8 bases. With V trimmed by 6 bases and J by 8 bases, 3 bases remained unmatched. Germline lookup yields CDR1 LGHNA and CDR2 YNFKEQ. This CDR3 is built from 13 residues. The CDR3 DNA reads as TGTGCCAGCAGGGACAGGGATGATTCACCCCTCCACTTT. It is translated as CASRDRDDSPLHF.

V gene TRBV6-2 or TRBV6-3 combines with J gene TRBJ2-2; TRBD1 agrees at 7 bases. The germline V gene has CDR1 MNHEY and CDR2 SVGEGT. V was clipped by 6 bases and J by 0 bases; unmatched bases: 7. The CDR3 contains 16 residues. The CDR3 here is CASSRPTGTNTGELFF. CDR3 DNA sequence: TGTGCCAGCAGCCGCCCGACAGGGACGAACACCGGGGAGCTGTTTTTT.

The chain carries TRBV18 and TRBJ1-1; 8 positions agree with TRBD1. J lost 6 bases, V lost 3 bases, and 6 bases had no gene match. This CDR3 has 14 residues. Germline CDR1 is KGHSH and CDR2 is LQKENI. CDR3 coding DNA: TGTGCCAGCTCACCGGGGCAGGGGGCCGCTGAAGCTTTCTTT. Amino acids: CASSPGQGAAEAFF.

The V call is TRBV10-3, the J call TRBJ1-1; 7 nucleotides align to TRBD1. The V and J ends lost 4 bases and 4 bases, in that order; junction bases with no gene match: 3. Germline CDR1 ENHRY, CDR2 SYGVKD. The CDR3 runs 13 residues. The CDR3 DNA reads TGTGCCATCAGTGTATCAGGGGGCACTGAAGCTTTCTTT. This encodes CAISVSGGTEAFF.

The chain joins TRBV30 to TRBJ2-1; 10 nucleotides line up with TRBD2. Trimming cost V 0 bases and J 4 bases; bases outside gene matches: 6. CDR1 and CDR2 from the germline V gene are GTSNPN and SVGIG (reference sequence). The CDR3 consists of 16 residues. The CDR3 DNA is TGTGCCTGGAGTGTCCCTAGCGGGAGTTGGTACAATGAGCAGTTCTTC. Encoded protein: CAWSVPSGSWYNEQFF.

In DNA form, the CDR3 reads TGTGCCAGCAGTTTGGGGCCGGGTGCCAAAAACATTCAGTACTTC. Translated: CASSLGPGAKNIQYF. This chain connects TRBV28 to TRBJ2-4; weak D call: TRBD1 (5 bases). The CDR3 contains 15 residues. The V gene's germline CDR1 is MDHEN and CDR2 SYDVKM. Trimming cost V 3 bases and J 1 base, with 10 bases left between them. Full variable domain (outside the CDR3, taken from reference TRBV28 and TRBJ2-4): DVKVTQSSRYLVKRTGEKVFLECVQDMDHENMFWYRQDPGLGLRLIYFSYDVKMKEKGDIPEGYSVSREKKERFSLILESASTNQTSMYLCASSLGPGAKNIQYFGAGTRLSVL.

The chain is built from TRBV5-1 and TRBJ2-5, with a weak D call TRBD1 (6 bases). The V gene lost 2 bases and the J gene lost 2 bases, with 13 bases spanning the gap. The CDR3 is 15 residues long. The germline V gene has CDR1 SGHRS and CDR2 YFSETQ. CDR3 protein: CASSLVGAGQETQYF. CDR3 nucleotides: TGCGCCAGCAGCTTAGTGGGGGCAGGGCAAGAGACCCAGTACTTC.